The 27 T cell receptor beta chains below all came from one sample that was sequenced in a study of blood T cell repertoires in COVID-19 (dated by TCRdb to 2020 to 2022). Library prep was done by the immunoSEQ multiplex PCR assay. In TCRdb, the immuneACCESS table is reduced to in-frame sequences with V and J assigned. These tables do not hold every clone; where another copy was compared, an unresolved V gene accounts for under half, and the others remain unexplained. Here the sample has 350,000 to 400,000 clones; around nine tenths occur a single time. Around 0.91% of the sample is taken by the ten largest. Sequencing was carried out using PBMCs or T cells enriched from blood (not recorded which). Receptor source: a woman in her 30s with acute COVID-19.

This clone came up a few times. This chain connects TRBV10-3 to TRBJ1-1; D ambiguous. CDR1 ENHRY and CDR2 SYGVKD come from the germline V gene. This CDR3 comprises 10 residues. The CDR3 DNA follows: TGTGGGTCAATTAGCACTGAAGCTTTCTTT. Its protein is CGSISTEAFF.

This clone came up a few times. V usage is TRBV5-4 and J usage is TRBJ1-6, with D hard to call. V was clipped by 0 bases and J by 8 bases, with 12 bases between them. Germline values: CDR1 SGHNT, CDR2 YYREEE (reference sequence). The CDR3 has 15 amino acids. In DNA, the CDR3 is TGTGCCAGCAGCTTGGCCGGGGTCACCTATTCACCCCTCCACTTT. Residues: CASSLAGVTYSPLHF.

This clone was recorded only once. The V gene is TRBV7-3, the J gene TRBJ2-3; 9 bases fit TRBD2. Germline values: CDR1 SGHTA, CDR2 FQGTGA. This CDR3 is built from 16 residues. V lost 2 bases to trimming and J lost 3 bases; unmatched junction nucleotides: 6. CDR3 loop: CASSLAGGRWTDTQYF. CDR3 nucleotide sequence: TGTGCCAGCAGCTTAGCGGGGGGGCGGTGGACAGATACGCAGTATTTT.

J is TRBJ2-3 and V is TRBV19, with 12 positions matching TRBD2. The ends lost 7 bases at V and 2 bases at J; junction bases unmatched: 16. Germline lookup yields CDR1 LNHDA and CDR2 SQIVND (reference sequence). This CDR3 contains 19 residues. DNA of the CDR3: TGTGCCAGTATTCGCCCTGAACTAGCGGGGGGCCAGGACACAGATACGCAGTATTTT. Translating gives CASIRPELAGGQDTDTQYF.

This clone was seen just once. CDR3 DNA sequence: TGTGCCAGTAGCCGCCTGGACAGGAAGAACACCGGGGAGCTGTTTTTT. It translates to CASSRLDRKNTGELFF. The V and J genes are TRBV19 and TRBJ2-2; 7 nucleotides align to TRBD1. CDR1 LNHDA and CDR2 SQIVND come from the germline V gene (reference sequence). With 6 bases clipped from V and 1 base from J, the junction kept 8 bases outside the gene matches. The CDR3 loop spans 16 amino acids.

The chain employs TRBV30 and TRBJ1-2; no reliable D call. Germline-derived CDR1 and CDR2 are GTSNPN and SVGIG (reference sequence). The length of the CDR3 is 15 residues. V was clipped by 2 bases and J by 7 bases, with 20 bases between them. The CDR3 sequence is CAWSLVRGSNGGYTF. In DNA, the CDR3 is TGTGCCTGGAGTTTGGTGCGGGGATCAAACGGTGGCTACACCTTC.

The rearrangement joins TRBV5-1 to TRBJ2-7, with 7 bases aligning to TRBD1. Trimming at V came to 0 bases and at J to 3 bases, leaving 6 bases not matched to a gene. The CDR3 is made up of 15 amino acids. Germline V gene sequence: CDR1 SGHRS, CDR2 YFSETQ. The CDR3 DNA is TGCGCCAGCAGCTTGGGACAGGGAATTTTCTACGAGCAGTACTTC. Its translation: CASSLGQGIFYEQYF.

The V and J genes are TRBV5-4 and TRBJ2-1, with D unclear. CDR1 and CDR2 (germline): SGHNT, YYREEE (reference sequence). This CDR3 has 13 residues. The V gene lost 2 bases and the J gene lost 9 bases, with 12 bases spanning the gap. The DNA for the CDR3 is TGTGCCAGCAGCTTAGGAAGAGGTCCTGAGCAGTTCTTC. It codes for CASSLGRGPEQFF.

The V and J genes are TRBV29-1 and TRBJ1-3; 7 bases fit TRBD1. V was pared by 1 base and J by 5 bases, with 8 bases of the junction left unmatched. This CDR3 has 15 residues. Germline CDR1 reads SQVTM; CDR2 reads ANQGSEA. CDR3 nucleotides: TGCAGCGTTGAAGTAGATGACAGGGAGCGAAACACCATATATTTT. The encoded protein is CSVEVDDRERNTIYF.

The chain combines TRBV11-2 with TRBJ1-2; 9 bases match TRBD1. Germline V lookup: CDR1 SGHAT, CDR2 FQNNGV. This CDR3 region has 12 residues. V shed 6 bases, J shed 4 bases, and the junction held 0 bases outside the gene matches. The CDR3 loop reads CASRGQGYGYTF. CDR3 DNA sequence: TGTGCCAGCAGGGGACAGGGCTATGGCTACACCTTC.

This chain uses TRBV5-5 with TRBJ2-1; tentative D call: TRBD2 (6 bases). This CDR3 has 16 residues. V was trimmed by 4 bases and J by 0 bases, leaving 14 bases between them. CDR1 is SGHKS, CDR2 YYEKEE, per germline (reference sequence). As DNA, the CDR3 is TGTGCCAGCAGCCGTGCTAGCGACCCCTCCTACAATGAGCAGTTCTTC. It encodes CASSRASDPSYNEQFF. Combining the CDR3 with reference TRBV5-5 and TRBJ2-1 gives the whole variable domain DAGVTQSPTHLIKTRGQQVTLRCSPISGHKSVSWYQQVLGQGPQFIFQYYEKEERGRGNFPDRFSARQFPNYSSELNVNALLLGDSALYLCASSRASDPSYNEQFFGPGTRLTVL.

This chain uses TRBV7-6 with TRBJ2-3; TRBD2 aligns across 10 bases. The CDR3 spans 17 residues. Trimming removed 0 bases from V and 4 bases from J; junction bases left unmatched: 7. Per the germline V gene, CDR1 is SGHVS and CDR2 is FNYEAQ. The CDR3 here is CASSLAPSGGIADTQYF. The CDR3 coding sequence is TGTGCCAGCAGCTTAGCGCCTAGCGGGGGTATCGCAGATACGCAGTATTTT. The entire variable domain, with the rest obtained from reference TRBV7-6 and TRBJ2-3, is as follows: GAGVSQSPRYKVTKRGQDVALRCDPISGHVSLYWYRQALGQGPEFLTYFNYEAQQDKSGLPNDRFSAERPEGSISTLTIQRTEQRDSAMYRCASSLAPSGGIADTQYFGPGTRLTVL.

J is TRBJ2-7 and V is TRBV27; D might be TRBD1 (7 bases). Between the trimmed V and J ends, which lost 5 bases and 3 bases, there was a span of 17 bases. The CDR3 runs to 15 residues. The germline CDR1 and CDR2 sequences are MNHEY and SMNVEV (reference sequence). DNA for the CDR3: TGTGCCAGCAGTCGGGCGGGGCAGGGGGGCTACGAGCAGTACTTC. Its protein is CASSRAGQGGYEQYF.

V gene TRBV6-5 combines with J gene TRBJ2-2; D call uncertain. This CDR3 spans 16 amino acids. CDR1 is MNHEY and CDR2 is SVGAGI in the germline V gene. The V gene lost 2 bases and the J gene lost 4 bases, with 14 bases spanning the gap. CDR3 protein: CASSYEGGSLTGELFF. The CDR3 region has the DNA TGTGCCAGCAGTTACGAAGGCGGCAGTCTCACCGGGGAGCTGTTTTTT.

The chain combines TRBV14 with TRBJ1-5, with 7 bases identical to TRBD1. The CDR3 runs 18 residues. J gave up 3 bases and V 4 bases, and 15 bases lay outside the gene matches. From germline, CDR1 is SGHDN and CDR2 FVKESK. CDR3 bases: TGTGCCAGCAGCCCGCTCGCAGGGGGTAAGGGGAACAATCAGCCCCAGCATTTT. Protein: CASSPLAGGKGNNQPQHF. Together with reference TRBV14 and TRBJ1-5, the CDR3 gives the full variable domain: EAGVTQFPSHSVIEKGQTVTLRCDPISGHDNLYWYRRVMGKEIKFLLHFVKESKQDESGMPNNRFLAERTGGTYSTLKVQPAELEDSGVYFCASSPLAGGKGNNQPQHFGDGTRLSIL.

This chain's CDR3 is CASSQDWAGGFDSGNTIYF. In DNA form, the CDR3 reads TGTGCCAGCAGCCAAGATTGGGCAGGGGGTTTTGACTCTGGAAACACCATATATTTT. This sequence joins TRBV4-2 and TRBJ1-3; 7 bases align to TRBD1. Germline V gives CDR1 LGHNA, CDR2 YNFKEQ. This CDR3 comprises 19 residues. V was pared by 0 bases and J by 0 bases, with 11 bases of the junction left unmatched.

V gene TRBV6-4 combines with J gene TRBJ2-3; 10 nucleotides align to TRBD2. With 6 bases clipped from V and 5 bases from J, the junction kept 11 bases outside the gene matches. The germline gives CDR1 MRHNA, CDR2 SNTAGT. This CDR3 comprises 16 residues. The CDR3: CASSAQSGGAEDTQYF. CDR3 DNA: TGTGCCAGCAGCGCCCAAAGCGGGGGGGCGGAAGATACGCAGTATTTT.

This chain joins TRBV5-1 and TRBJ1-5; 7 bases fit TRBD1. CDR1 and CDR2 (germline): SGHRS, YFSETQ. The CDR3 length is 15 residues. V was clipped by 4 bases and J by 5 bases; unmatched bases: 9. CDR3 sequence reads: CASSAEGTVYQPQHF. The CDR3 nucleotides read TGCGCCAGCAGCGCGGAGGGGACAGTTTATCAGCCCCAGCATTTT.

The gene calls are TRBV7-6 and TRBJ2-5; 8 bases match TRBD2. The CDR3 contains 19 residues. Germline-derived CDR1 and CDR2 are SGHVS and FNYEAQ. J was trimmed by 2 bases and V by 4 bases; bases with no gene match: 18. The CDR3 DNA is TGTGCCAGCAGCTCCACCGTCCCAGGGGCGGGGGGCCGTCAAGAGACCCAGTACTTC. Translated: CASSSTVPGAGGRQETQYF.

V is TRBV10-1 and J is TRBJ2-6; 11 bases match TRBD2. J was trimmed by 1 base and V by 7 bases; bases with no gene match: 9. This CDR3 spans 18 amino acids. Germline CDR1 is WNHNN and CDR2 is SYGVQD (reference sequence). The CDR3 bases are TGCGCCAGCATTACTAGCGGGGGTGCGAGTTCTGGGGCCAACGTCCTGACTTTC. Translation gives CASITSGGASSGANVLTF.

V is TRBV7-2 and J is TRBJ2-1; a weak D match, TRBD2 (5 bases). Trimming left V 1 base short and J 4 bases short, with 17 bases between. CDR3 length: 17 amino acids. Germline CDR1 and CDR2: SGHTA and FQGNSA. This CDR3 reads CASSLGVVEARYNEQFF. CDR3 coding DNA: TGTGCCAGCAGCTTAGGGGTCGTGGAGGCTCGATACAATGAGCAGTTCTTC.

This rearrangement joins TRBV23-1 to TRBJ1-2; no reliable D call. TRBV23-1 is flagged as an ORF with uncertain function. Trimming left V 9 bases short and J 2 bases short, with 7 bases between. The CDR3 extends over 11 amino acids. CDR3 in DNA: TGCGCCAGGTCTATCAACTATGGCTACACCTTC. Protein: CARSINYGYTF.

This chain links TRBV19 with TRBJ2-7, with a tentative D call TRBD2 (6 bases). The CDR3 length is 15 residues. Germline V gives CDR1 LNHDA, CDR2 SQIVND (reference sequence). V lost 2 bases to trimming and J lost 7 bases, with 18 bases between them. The CDR3 loop is CASSIIGGIVREQYF. CDR3 nucleotide sequence: TGTGCCAGTAGTATAATTGGGGGGATAGTACGGGAGCAGTACTTC.

This rearrangement joins TRBV5-1 to TRBJ2-1, with 12 bases that match TRBD2. The V gene's germline CDR1 is SGHRS and CDR2 YFSETQ. V gave up 7 bases and J gave up 3 bases; unmatched junction bases: 8. This CDR3 region has 16 residues. The CDR3 DNA is TGCGCCAGCTGCGCCCTAGCGGGGGGGCTCTACAATGAGCAGTTCTTC. This codes for CASCALAGGLYNEQFF.

The gene calls are TRBV2 and TRBJ1-2, with 7 positions matching TRBD1. Trimming removed 4 bases from V and 1 base from J; junction bases left unmatched: 12. CDR3 length: 17 residues. Germline CDR1 reads SNHLY; CDR2 reads FYNNEI. Written as DNA, the CDR3 is TGTGCCAGCAGTGTTTTTTTCGCCGGGACAGTTAACTATGGCTACACCTTC. As protein: CASSVFFAGTVNYGYTF.

This chain joins TRBV3-1 (or the pseudogene TRBV3-2) and TRBJ2-7, with D perhaps TRBD1 (5 bases). Germline lookup yields CDR1 LGHDT and CDR2 YNNKEL (reference sequence). V lost 3 bases, J lost 5 bases, and 8 bases lay in between. The CDR3 is made up of 12 amino acids. The CDR3 loop reads CASSQQGNEQYF. CDR3 nucleotide sequence: TGTGCCAGCAGCCAGCAGGGTAACGAGCAGTACTTC.

The chain employs TRBV20-1 and TRBJ2-7, with 9 bases that match TRBD2. The CDR3 totals 16 residues. V dropped 3 bases and J dropped 2; count of bases not matched to a gene: 11. The V gene's germline CDR1 is DFQATT and CDR2 SNEGSKA (reference sequence). The CDR3 is CSASTASGEVTYEQYF. The CDR3 DNA follows: TGCAGTGCTAGTACGGCTAGCGGGGAGGTGACCTACGAGCAGTACTTC.